This T cell receptor (beta chain) was sequenced during a study of response to subunit inactivated influenza vaccine. TCRdb re-called the RT-PCR reads with MiXCR, one entry per CDR3 protein. The sample shows 250,000 to 350,000 distinct CDR3 sequences, around 22% of them seen only once. A note on this clonotype: What it recognizes is unknown.

The CDR3 covers 16 residues. The V end was cut by 4 bases, the J end by 0 bases, with 15 bases between. Overall study findings and caveats: Researchers suggested that each seasonal influenza vaccination recruits few new T cells.

The gene calls are TRBV12-3 or TRBV12-4 and TRBJ1-2, with D perhaps TRBD1 (5 bases). This receptor was identified in a man aged 45 to 70 who received an inactivated influenza vaccine. The source material was PBMCs from blood, sampled approximately 20 months after vaccination. CDR3 amino acids: CASSSYEGVSNYGYTF. CDR3 in DNA: TGTGCCAGCAGTTCATACGAAGGGGTTTCTAACTATGGCTACACCTTC.